The rows below give T cell receptor beta chains drawn from one sample of a study of CD8 T cells in Susac syndrome. MiXCR, run by TCRdb on the immunoSEQ multiplex PCR reads, gives a single entry per CDR3 protein. The table records about 240,000 distinct CDR3 sequences, almost 97% of them present only once. Sample: CD4+ T cells from PBMCs. These receptors all stem from a human donor with Susac syndrome. Both conserved end residues are trimmed from each CDR3. A D gene is named only where the DNA matches it firmly.

CDR3 protein: AWSAGDWGTEAF
J gene: TRBJ1-1
V gene: TRBV30
D gene: NA

CDR3 protein: ASSLTAGNTIY
J gene: TRBJ1-3
V gene: TRBV28
D gene: NA

CDR3 protein: ASSETGNLNYGYT
J gene: TRBJ1-2
V gene: TRBV25-1
D gene: TRBD1

CDR3 protein: ASSLVPEQY
J gene: TRBJ2-7
V gene: TRBV5-6
D gene: NA

CDR3 protein: ASSQTRIEQF
J gene: TRBJ2-1
V gene: TRBV3-1
D gene: NA

CDR3 protein: ASGREPGGELF
J gene: TRBJ2-2
V gene: TRBV6-5
D gene: TRBD2

CDR3 protein: ASSVGDRDLWELF
J gene: TRBJ2-2
V gene: TRBV9
D gene: NA

CDR3 protein: ASSLPTWVGNEQF
J gene: TRBJ2-1
V gene: TRBV11-2
D gene: NA

CDR3 protein: SARAGGNQPQH
J gene: TRBJ1-5
V gene: TRBV20-1
D gene: NA

CDR3 protein: SASFQRGSEQY
J gene: TRBJ2-7
V gene: TRBV20-1
D gene: NA

CDR3 protein: ASSRTTGGQPQH
J gene: TRBJ1-5
V gene: TRBV6-5
D gene: TRBD1

CDR3 protein: ASSPDESTEAF
J gene: TRBJ1-1
V gene: TRBV18
D gene: NA

CDR3 protein: SARPDRGYRETQY
J gene: TRBJ2-5
V gene: TRBV20-1
D gene: TRBD1

CDR3 protein: ASSLQGRGNTEAF
J gene: TRBJ1-1
V gene: TRBV5-6
D gene: NA

CDR3 protein: ASSRGQTYEQY
J gene: TRBJ2-7
V gene: TRBV4-1
D gene: NA

CDR3 protein: SVEVAYWGGGYT
J gene: TRBJ1-2
V gene: TRBV29-1
D gene: NA

CDR3 protein: ASSLGQVRNEQF
J gene: TRBJ2-1
V gene: TRBV11-2
D gene: NA

CDR3 protein: ASSRGGDSYNEQF
J gene: TRBJ2-1
V gene: TRBV12-5
D gene: NA

CDR3 protein: ASSPLTGLAGVNEQF
J gene: TRBJ2-1
V gene: TRBV11-2
D gene: TRBD2

CDR3 protein: ASSVLANTPYEQY
J gene: TRBJ2-7
V gene: TRBV2
D gene: NA

CDR3 protein: SVKKRSSYEQY
J gene: TRBJ2-7
V gene: TRBV29-1
D gene: NA

CDR3 protein: SVPGRQGRTDTQY
J gene: TRBJ2-3
V gene: TRBV29-1
D gene: TRBD1

CDR3 protein: ASTSNSPQRGAQH
J gene: TRBJ1-5
V gene: TRBV28
D gene: NA

CDR3 protein: ASSPPAGGNYNEQF
J gene: TRBJ2-1
V gene: TRBV18
D gene: NA

CDR3 protein: SAMDDSTYEQY
J gene: TRBJ2-7
V gene: TRBV20-1
D gene: NA

CDR3 protein: ASSSKGLAGYEQY
J gene: TRBJ2-7
V gene: TRBV5-6
D gene: TRBD2

CDR3 protein: SASLSTGGPSNEQY
J gene: TRBJ2-7
V gene: TRBV20-1
D gene: TRBD2

CDR3 protein: AWSATSSYNEQF
J gene: TRBJ2-1
V gene: TRBV30
D gene: NA

CDR3 protein: SVAPRQALYNEQF
J gene: TRBJ2-1
V gene: TRBV29-1
D gene: NA

CDR3 protein: ASSLIREGYEQF
J gene: TRBJ2-1
V gene: TRBV7-3
D gene: TRBD2

CDR3 protein: ASSLNGHPQGEQY
J gene: TRBJ2-7
V gene: TRBV7-3
D gene: NA

CDR3 protein: ASSQGAGGGANVLT
J gene: TRBJ2-6
V gene: TRBV3-1
D gene: NA

CDR3 protein: ASSPPGPERETQY
J gene: TRBJ2-5
V gene: TRBV28
D gene: NA

CDR3 protein: ASSQGTEETQY
J gene: TRBJ2-5
V gene: TRBV18
D gene: TRBD1

CDR3 protein: AWSVQDTDTQY
J gene: TRBJ2-3
V gene: TRBV30
D gene: NA

CDR3 protein: ATSRPTGGQETQY
J gene: TRBJ2-5
V gene: TRBV15
D gene: TRBD1

CDR3 protein: AWSPTRSGYT
J gene: TRBJ1-2
V gene: TRBV30
D gene: NA

CDR3 protein: ASSQDPGLSNQPQH
J gene: TRBJ1-5
V gene: TRBV4-1
D gene: NA

CDR3 protein: SVSIGGTNYGYT
J gene: TRBJ1-2
V gene: TRBV29-1
D gene: NA

CDR3 protein: SVELVDRSDYGYT
J gene: TRBJ1-2
V gene: TRBV29-1
D gene: TRBD1

CDR3 protein: ASSRSTNEKLF
J gene: TRBJ1-4
V gene: TRBV18
D gene: NA

CDR3 protein: AISPGQTYEQY
J gene: TRBJ2-7
V gene: TRBV10-3
D gene: TRBD1

CDR3 protein: TLRRGTGGYEQF
J gene: TRBJ2-1
V gene: TRBV29-1
D gene: TRBD1

CDR3 protein: ASSLDGEVF
J gene: TRBJ1-1
V gene: TRBV5-1
D gene: NA

CDR3 protein: ATSARDSNYGYT
J gene: TRBJ1-2
V gene: TRBV6-5
D gene: TRBD1

CDR3 protein: ASLLHRPYEQY
J gene: TRBJ2-7
V gene: TRBV12-3/TRBV12-4
D gene: NA

CDR3 protein: ASRVTNTEAF
J gene: TRBJ1-1
V gene: TRBV25-1
D gene: NA

CDR3 protein: SALQGHSNQPQH
J gene: TRBJ1-5
V gene: TRBV20-1
D gene: NA

CDR3 protein: ASSLGHSEAF
J gene: TRBJ1-1
V gene: TRBV12-3/TRBV12-4
D gene: NA

CDR3 protein: ASGASGSADTQY
J gene: TRBJ2-3
V gene: TRBV7-3
D gene: TRBD2

CDR3 protein: ASSHAGQGLSNQPQH
J gene: TRBJ1-5
V gene: TRBV4-2
D gene: NA

CDR3 protein: ASSRPRQGASGYT
J gene: TRBJ1-2
V gene: TRBV7-8
D gene: TRBD1

CDR3 protein: ATSEGQTNTGELF
J gene: TRBJ2-2
V gene: TRBV24-1
D gene: TRBD1

CDR3 protein: SVGLGGTNTEAF
J gene: TRBJ1-1
V gene: TRBV29-1
D gene: NA

CDR3 protein: ASSLDSTFEWDTQY
J gene: TRBJ2-3
V gene: TRBV7-9
D gene: NA

CDR3 protein: SVDMGSGWSNEQF
J gene: TRBJ2-1
V gene: TRBV29-1
D gene: NA

CDR3 protein: ASSTGEGGQGGYT
J gene: TRBJ1-2
V gene: TRBV12-3/TRBV12-4
D gene: TRBD1

CDR3 protein: ASSTTGGGPEAF
J gene: TRBJ1-1
V gene: TRBV28
D gene: TRBD1

CDR3 protein: ASSLRSRASNYGYT
J gene: TRBJ1-2
V gene: TRBV5-6
D gene: NA